The sequence of this T cell receptor beta chain was determined in a study of blood T cell repertoires in COVID-19. Across the whole study: The United States, Italy and Spain provided the acute and convalescent COVID-19 samples.

V was shortened by 6 bases and J by 14 bases, with 14 bases between the two germline ends. The CDR3 extends over 12 amino acids. Under the authors' procedure: How many nucleated cells were present was estimated from reference gene primer amplification. Produced via immunoSEQ multiplex PCR; TCRdb's table is partial and in-frame only. V, J and clone size derive from that table, while D and trimming were established from the DNA sequence. Among about 230,000 clones listed, over 70% were seen once. Sequencing input: peripheral blood. The receptor was derived from a man aged 35-49 years with acute or convalescent COVID-19. The chain links TRBV12-3 or TRBV12-4 to TRBJ1-6; weak D call: TRBD1 (6 bases). Here the CDR3 reads CASREQGRTLHF. Written as DNA, the CDR3 is TGTGCCAGCAGGGAACAGGGACGTACCCTCCACTTT.